The 8 T cell receptor beta chains reported below all come from one sample, sequenced in a study of cytomegalovirus exposure and HLA in healthy donors. With 60 Vbeta and 13 Jbeta primers, the PCR was carried out. TCRdb's copy holds only in-frame clones and misses some; the assay was immunoSEQ multiplex PCR. Of some 180,000 clones listed, just over 75% are singletons. Sequenced input: PBMCs. The receptors stem from a woman aged 60-75 years in good health and CMV-seropositive.

The chain joins TRBV9 to TRBJ1-1; perhaps TRBD1 as D (6 bases). The germline V and J ends were trimmed by 5 bases and 6 bases, with 17 bases remaining between them. The CDR3 is 14 amino acids. Looked up from germline, CDR1 is SGDLS and CDR2 is YYNGEE. DNA of the CDR3: TGTGCCAGCAGTGAGGGGGGGTCGGTTCCTGAAGCTTTCTTT. Protein product: CASSEGGSVPEAFF.

The chain has TRBV5-1 and TRBJ2-5; the D gene is possibly TRBD2 (6 bases). The V gene's germline CDR1 is SGHRS and CDR2 YFSETQ. CDR3 length: 12 amino acids. V was pared by 6 bases and J by 5 bases, with 11 bases between. The CDR3 region has the DNA TGCGCCAGCACGGAGGGTCAGGAGACCCAGTACTTC. Encoded protein: CASTEGQETQYF. The full variable domain, its missing parts supplied by reference TRBV5-1 and TRBJ2-5, is KAGVTQTPRYLIKTRGQQVTLSCSPISGHRSVSWYQQTPGQGLQFLFEYFSETQRNKGNFPGRFSGRQFSNSRSEMNVSTLELGDSALYLCASTEGQETQYFGPGTRLLVL.

The genes are TRBV11-3 and TRBJ2-1; D may be TRBD2 (6 bases). Germline CDR1 SGHNT, CDR2 YENEEA. V gave up 0 bases and J gave up 9 bases, with 6 bases separating them. The CDR3 length is 12 residues. The CDR3, as DNA: TGTGCCAGCAGCTTAGAGGGGGGTGAGCAGTTCTTC. Protein product: CASSLEGGEQFF.

The rearrangement uses TRBV7-9 and TRBJ2-1, with D possibly being TRBD1 (5 bases). The germline V gene encodes CDR1 SEHNR and CDR2 FQNEAQ (reference sequence). Trimming cost V 5 bases and J 6 bases, with 20 bases left between them. There are 16 residues in the CDR3. CDR3: CASSLQVGATLNEQFF. The CDR3 nucleotides read TGTGCCAGCAGCCTCCAAGTAGGGGCCACCCTCAATGAGCAGTTCTTC.

The chain uses TRBV28 and TRBJ1-5; perhaps TRBD1 as D (5 bases). The CDR3 covers 13 residues. V was trimmed by 11 bases and J by 7 bases, leaving 18 bases between them. Per the germline V gene, CDR1 is MDHEN and CDR2 is SYDVKM. The CDR3 coding sequence is TGTGCCTCTCAGGAGGGGTTACGACAGCCCCAGCATTTT. Its translation is CASQEGLRQPQHF. The full variable domain, completed using reference TRBV28 and TRBJ1-5, is DVKVTQSSRYLVKRTGEKVFLECVQDMDHENMFWYRQDPGLGLRLIYFSYDVKMKEKGDIPEGYSVSREKKERFSLILESASTNQTSMYLCASQEGLRQPQHFGDGTRLSIL.

The chain joins TRBV7-2 to TRBJ2-3; 7 positions agree with TRBD1. The CDR3 is 14 residues long. The V segment lost 5 bases and the J segment 5 bases; nucleotides outside the gene matches: 7. The germline gives CDR1 SGHTA, CDR2 FQGNSA. The CDR3 region is CASSALRGQDTQYF. CDR3 coding DNA: TGTGCCAGCAGCGCATTGAGGGGGCAAGATACGCAGTATTTT.

This clone was seen once. J is TRBJ2-7 and V is TRBV7-2, with D perhaps matching TRBD1 (5 bases). There are 16 residues in the CDR3. Deletions cut 5 bases from V and 0 bases from J, with 17 bases between. CDR1 SGHTA and CDR2 FQGNSA come from the germline V gene. This CDR3 reads CASSRLLDRSSYEQYF. As DNA, the CDR3 is TGTGCCAGCAGCCGATTGCTCGACAGAAGCTCCTACGAGCAGTACTTC.

The chain recombines TRBV5-4 with TRBJ2-3, with D unresolved. This CDR3 contains 14 residues. V lost 2 bases and J lost 3, with 10 bases in between. Germline V gene lookup returns CDR1 SGHNT and CDR2 YYREEE (reference sequence). The DNA of the CDR3 is TGTGCCAGCAGCTTCCGGGTTAATACAGATACGCAGTATTTT. Its translation is CASSFRVNTDTQYF.